The TCR beta chain under discussion was sequenced for a study of T cell responses to AZD1222 COVID-19 vaccine. Comments on this clone: One junction end does not reproduce the germline sequence, and a read error may be involved.

The CDR3 sequence is 15 residues long. Germline V gives CDR1 WSHSY, CDR2 SAAADI. Clones were sequenced by immunoSEQ multiplex PCR, and TCRdb holds only the in-frame ones, with some missing. The table records some 180,000 clones, about nine tenths of them present only once. Here the sequenced sample was peripheral blood, taken 28 days after the second AZD1222 dose. This clonotype originated in an adult who received the AZD1222 COVID-19 vaccine. V is TRBV10-2 and J is TRBJ1-6; 7 nucleotides agree with TRBD1. CDR3 bases: TGCGCCAGCATCGGCAGGGGGTCCTCTAATTCACCCCTCCACTTT. It is translated as CASIGRGSSNSPLHF.